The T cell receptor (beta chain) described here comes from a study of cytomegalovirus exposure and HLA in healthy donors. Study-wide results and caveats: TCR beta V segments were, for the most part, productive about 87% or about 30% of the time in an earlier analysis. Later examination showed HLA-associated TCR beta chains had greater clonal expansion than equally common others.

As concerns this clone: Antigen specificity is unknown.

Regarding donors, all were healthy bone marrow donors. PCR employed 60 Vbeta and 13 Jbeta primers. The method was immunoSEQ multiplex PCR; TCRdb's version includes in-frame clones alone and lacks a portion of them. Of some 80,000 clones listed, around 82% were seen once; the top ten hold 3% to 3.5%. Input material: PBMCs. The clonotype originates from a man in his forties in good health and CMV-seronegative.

In DNA form, the CDR3 reads TGTGCCAGCAGTCCCTCGGGACAGAACACCGGGGAGCTGTTTTTT. Its protein is CASSPSGQNTGELFF. This chain uses TRBV28 with TRBJ2-2; maybe TRBD1 (6 bases). This CDR3 is 15 amino acids long. Germline V gene data show CDR1 as MDHEN and CDR2 as SYDVKM. V was cut by 5 bases and J by 1 base, with 11 bases left in between. The full variable domain, rest sourced from reference TRBV28 and TRBJ2-2, is DVKVTQSSRYLVKRTGEKVFLECVQDMDHENMFWYRQDPGLGLRLIYFSYDVKMKEKGDIPEGYSVSREKKERFSLILESASTNQTSMYLCASSPSGQNTGELFFGEGSRLTVL.